The clone carrying this TCR beta chain was recorded many times. In germline, CDR1 is MNHEY, CDR2 SMNVEV (reference sequence). V was cut by 1 base and J by 0 bases, with 15 bases left in between. The CDR3 is made up of 17 amino acids. This sample was taken from a study of T cells after yellow fever vaccination. TCRdb independently ran MiXCR on the 5' RACE reads; one entry per CDR3 protein. The sample gives around 610,000 distinct CDR3 sequences, roughly 13% of which show up once; about 14% is in the top ten. Source: PBMCs, taken on the day of the yellow fever booster vaccination. This chain joins TRBV27 and TRBJ1-1; D may be TRBD1 (6 bases). The sequence came from a man younger than 40 who received the YFV17D yellow fever vaccine. The CDR3 nucleotides read TGTGCCAGCAGTTTATGGGGCAGGGGAGGCCTGAACACTGAAGCTTTCTTT. Translating gives CASSLWGRGGLNTEAFF.